These 27 T cell receptor beta chains originate from one sample sequenced in a study of regulatory T cells in long-lasting Graves disease. Arm-PCR of CDR3 regions and iRepertoire HTBI primers were the basis on which TCR beta libraries were built. TCRdb called the multiplex PCR reads again in MiXCR, with one record for every CDR3 protein. The sample contains about 460,000 distinct CDR3 sequences, 22% of which appear only once. Sample time point: persistent/refractory GD, antithyroid drugs over 5 years with positive TRAb. After RNA was extracted from PBMCs, the TCR library was made from it. The sample was peripheral blood mononuclear cells (PBMCs), taken when the disease was refractory, from a patient treated with antithyroid drugs. All receptors derive from a female donor with Graves disease.

This clonotype occurred many times. As DNA, the CDR3 is TGTGCCAGCAGCTTTAACAGGGGGCTTGAAGCTTTCTTT. It translates to CASSFNRGLEAFF. The chain combines TRBV11-3 with TRBJ1-1; the match to TRBD1 covers 9 bases. The CDR3 loop spans 13 amino acids. Trimming took 3 bases from V and 7 from J; bases not matched to a gene: 3. Germline CDR1 is SGHNT and CDR2 is YENEEA. Full variable domain (outside the CDR3, taken from reference TRBV11-3 and TRBJ1-1): EAGVVQSPRYKIIEKKQPVAFWCNPISGHNTLYWYLQNLGQGPELLIRYENEEAVDDSQLPKDRFSAERLKGVDSTLKIQPAELGDSAVYLCASSFNRGLEAFFGQGTRLTVV.

This clonotype has a handful of counts. The chain recombines TRBV5-5 with TRBJ1-2; D gene ambiguous. V was trimmed by 1 base and J by 1 base, leaving 11 bases between them. This CDR3 has 15 amino acids. The V gene's germline CDR1 is SGHKS and CDR2 YYEKEE (reference sequence). The CDR3 coding sequence is TGTGCCAGCAGCTTGTCCCTCGAGGGTAACTATGGCTACACCTTC. Residues: CASSLSLEGNYGYTF.

This clonotype was recorded many times. V and J are TRBV29-1 and TRBJ2-7, with 9 nucleotides matching TRBD1. The CDR3 has 12 residues. J lost 1 base, V lost 6 bases, and 1 base had no gene match. CDR1 is SQVTM, CDR2 ANQGSEA, per germline. CDR3 protein: CSVGTGSYEQYF. For the CDR3, the DNA is TGCAGCGTCGGGACAGGGTCCTACGAGCAGTACTTC.

Of note for this clonotype: This CDR3 is missing its conserved last phenylalanine or tryptophan, likely due to a read error. The chain links TRBV13 to TRBJ1-1; no clear D gene. V lost 2 bases, J lost 4 bases, and 8 bases lay in between. CDR1 PRHDT and CDR2 FYEKMQ come from the germline V gene (reference sequence). The CDR3 has 13 amino acids. The CDR3 region has the DNA TGTGCCAGCAGCTTAACCGAGGGCACTGAAGCTTTCCTT. Protein sequence: CASSLTEGTEAFL.

This clonotype was observed many times. The rearrangement links TRBV12-3 or TRBV12-4 to TRBJ2-5; D possibly matches TRBD1 or TRBD2 (5 bases each). The CDR3 spans 13 residues. V dropped 3 bases and J dropped 9 bases, with 14 bases sitting between them. CDR3 in amino acids: CASSLRAQGAQYF. For the CDR3, the DNA is TGTGCCAGCAGTTTGCGGGCTCAAGGGGCCCAGTACTTC.

This clonotype was found a few times. The chain recombines TRBV29-1 with TRBJ2-7; the D gene is possibly TRBD2 (5 bases). The CDR3 covers 18 residues. Between the trimmed V and J ends, which lost 2 bases and 5 bases, there was a span of 28 bases. The germline V gene encodes CDR1 SQVTM and CDR2 ANQGSEA. CDR3 in amino acids: CSVETPFTRIEPIHEQYF. The DNA for the CDR3 is TGCAGCGTTGAAACTCCTTTTACTAGGATAGAACCTATCCACGAGCAGTACTTC.

This clonotype was detected a few times. This chain connects TRBV19 to TRBJ1-5; 8 positions match TRBD1. The CDR3 is made up of 17 amino acids. Trimming cost V 3 bases and J 1 base; bases outside gene matches: 8. CDR1 is LNHDA, CDR2 SQIVND, per germline (reference sequence). CDR3 nucleotide sequence: TGTGCCAGTAGTATTTCTCCCGGGACAGGCAGCAATCAGCCCCAGCATTTT. It yields the protein CASSISPGTGSNQPQHF. The whole variable domain, filled in from reference TRBV19 and TRBJ1-5, reads DGGITQSPKYLFRKEGQNVTLSCEQNLNHDAMYWYRQDPGQGLRLIYYSQIVNDFQKGDIAEGYSVSREKKESFPLTVTSAQKNPTAFYLCASSISPGTGSNQPQHFGDGTRLSIL.

The V and J genes are TRBV6-5 and TRBJ2-7; a possible D gene is TRBD1 (5 bases). This CDR3 comprises 14 residues. Germline-derived CDR1 and CDR2 are MNHEY and SVGAGI. With 4 bases removed from V and 1 base from J, the gap between germline ends came to 11 bases. Here the CDR3 reads CASSSRTQSYEQYF. The CDR3 coding sequence is TGTGCCAGCAGTTCCCGGACACAGTCCTACGAGCAGTACTTC.

J is TRBJ2-6 and V is TRBV2; the D gene is possibly TRBD1 (6 bases). The CDR3 runs 17 residues. Germline-derived CDR1 and CDR2 are SNHLY and FYNNEI. V was cut by 6 bases and J by 2 bases, with 17 bases left in between. CDR3 sequence (DNA): TGTGCCAGCAGAACAGGGTTTTTGGGGCCTGGGGCCAACGTCCTGACTTTC. This codes for CASRTGFLGPGANVLTF. Full variable domain (remainder filled in from reference TRBV2 and TRBJ2-6): EPEVTQTPSHQVTQMGQEVILRCVPISNHLYFYWYRQILGQKVEFLVSFYNNEISEKSEIFDDQFSVERPDGSNFTLKIRSTKLEDSAMYFCASRTGFLGPGANVLTFGAGSRLTVL.

The gene calls are TRBV7-2 and TRBJ2-3, with TRBD1 identical over 7 bases. Trimming cost V 5 bases and J 3 bases; bases outside gene matches: 11. CDR1 SGHTA and CDR2 FQGNSA come from the germline V gene. This CDR3 has 16 amino acids. The CDR3 sequence is CASSVTQGVLTDTQYF. The CDR3 region has the DNA TGTGCCAGCAGCGTAACGCAGGGGGTGTTGACAGATACGCAGTATTTT.

In this sample, this clonotype turned up many times. The chain uses TRBV7-2 and TRBJ2-6; D not certain. Germline V gene lookup returns CDR1 SGHTA and CDR2 FQGNSA. The germline V and J ends were trimmed by 6 bases and 0 bases, with 6 bases remaining between them. The CDR3 length is 14 residues. The DNA for the CDR3 is TGTGCCAGCAGTTTATCCTCTGGGGCCAACGTCCTGACTTTC. Translated: CASSLSSGANVLTF.

The gene calls are TRBV24-1 and TRBJ2-2; D remains ambiguous. Germline V lookup: CDR1 KGHDR, CDR2 SFDVKD. The CDR3 length is 13 residues. V lost 0 bases and J 7 bases, leaving 5 bases between the germline ends. The CDR3 here is CATSDLPNGELFF. The DNA for the CDR3 is TGTGCCACCAGTGATTTGCCGAACGGGGAGCTGTTTTTT.

CDR3 coding DNA: TGTGCCAGCTCACCGGGATTGGAGAACACTGAAGCTTTCTTT. Protein: CASSPGLENTEAFF. This chain joins TRBV18 and TRBJ1-1; D is unclear. Trimming left V 3 bases short and J 1 base short, with 9 bases between. This CDR3 region has 14 residues. Germline V CDR1 and CDR2: KGHSH, LQKENI.

This clonotype was recorded once. The chain couples TRBV5-1 to TRBJ2-7; D not certain. CDR1 is SGHRS, CDR2 YFSETQ, per germline. The germline V and J ends were trimmed by 7 bases and 3 bases, with 11 bases remaining between them. The CDR3 contains 12 residues. The CDR3: CASHNYDYEQYF. Written as DNA, the CDR3 is TGCGCCAGCCACAATTACGACTACGAGCAGTACTTC. Combining the CDR3 with reference TRBV5-1 and TRBJ2-7 gives the whole variable domain KAGVTQTPRYLIKTRGQQVTLSCSPISGHRSVSWYQQTPGQGLQFLFEYFSETQRNKGNFPGRFSGRQFSNSRSEMNVSTLELGDSALYLCASHNYDYEQYFGPGTRLTVT.

The chain recombines TRBV7-3 with TRBJ1-5; D is unclear. The CDR3 is made up of 14 amino acids. Germline V lookup: CDR1 SGHTA, CDR2 FQGTGA. Trimming shortened V by 5 bases and J by 4 bases, and 12 bases separated the two germline ends. The CDR3 reads CASSQTGGNQPQHF. The CDR3 bases are TGTGCCAGCAGCCAAACGGGTGGGAATCAGCCCCAGCATTTT.

This clonotype was seen only a few times. V and J are TRBV5-5 and TRBJ1-1; D gene uncertain. This CDR3 has 11 amino acids. The V gene lost 2 bases and the J gene lost 7 bases, with 6 bases spanning the gap. CDR1 and CDR2 (germline): SGHKS, YYEKEE (reference sequence). CDR3 residues: CASSFGIEAFF. The DNA of the CDR3 is TGTGCCAGCAGCTTCGGCATTGAAGCTTTCTTT.

This clonotype showed up many times. The chain carries TRBV7-3 and TRBJ1-2, with 7 bases fitting TRBD1. CDR3 length: 15 amino acids. The junction had 8 bases not matched to a gene; V was cut back by 5 bases and J by 2 bases. The germline V gene has CDR1 SGHTA and CDR2 FQGTGA. The CDR3 region has the DNA TGTGCCAGCAGCCCACAGGGGATCGGAAACTATGGCTACACCTTC. Translated: CASSPQGIGNYGYTF.

A note on this clonotype: A read error may explain this, as a much larger clone is one base away. The chain has TRBV10-3 and TRBJ1-1; D unresolved. The CDR3 extends over 13 amino acids. Germline V gene sequence: CDR1 ENHRY, CDR2 SYGVKD. The V gene lost 3 bases and the J gene lost 4 bases, with 9 bases spanning the gap. Written as DNA, the CDR3 is TGTGCCATCAGTGAAGAGGGTGCCACTGAAGCTTTCTTT. It codes for CAISEEGATEAFF.

CDR3 sequence: CASMQGPTGELFF. The CDR3 nucleotides are TGTGCCAGTATGCAGGGGCCCACCGGGGAGCTGTTTTTT. The chain combines TRBV19 with TRBJ2-2, with D possibly TRBD1 on 6 matching bases. CDR1 LNHDA and CDR2 SQIVND come from the germline V gene (reference sequence). This CDR3 contains 13 residues. V dropped 7 bases and J dropped 4 bases, with 10 bases sitting between them.

This clonotype was observed at least ten times. V gene TRBV12-3 or TRBV12-4 combines with J gene TRBJ2-7; 9 bases map to TRBD1. The trim removed 6 bases at V and 5 bases at J, leaving 8 bases unmatched. This CDR3 is 14 amino acids long. CDR3 in DNA: TGTGCCAGCAGCCCCCGGGACAGGGTCAACGAGCAGTACTTC. Its translation is CASSPRDRVNEQYF.

This clonotype was seen many times. The chain links TRBV7-2 to TRBJ1-2, with a tentative D call TRBD1 (5 bases). With 3 bases removed from V and 8 bases from J, the gap between germline ends came to 16 bases. The CDR3 covers 14 residues. Germline V lookup: CDR1 SGHTA, CDR2 FQGNSA. CDR3 nucleotide sequence: TGTGCCAGCAGCTTCGGGACGGCCAGGCGAGGCTACACCTTC. Its protein is CASSFGTARRGYTF.

This clonotype was found many times. The chain links TRBV6-1 to TRBJ1-5; D uncertain. V was clipped by 5 bases and J by 3 bases, with 8 bases between them. Germline V gives CDR1 MNHNS, CDR2 SASEGT. This CDR3 region has 13 residues. CDR3 sequence (DNA): TGTGCCAGCAGTCGGGATGTCAATCAGCCCCAGCATTTT. Protein: CASSRDVNQPQHF.

This clonotype was picked up one time. The chain combines TRBV3-1 with TRBJ1-6; tentative D call: TRBD1 (6 bases). V gave up 5 bases and J gave up 10 bases, with 24 bases separating them. The CDR3 runs 17 residues. From germline, CDR1 is LGHDT and CDR2 YNNKEL (reference sequence). The CDR3 nucleotides are TGTGCCAGCAGCTCTTTTCTCCAGGGGAGGGGTATCTCACCCCTCCACTTT. Translating gives CASSSFLQGRGISPLHF.

This clonotype was observed at least ten times. V usage is TRBV28 and J usage is TRBJ1-5; tentatively, D is TRBD1 (6 bases). Germline lookup yields CDR1 MDHEN and CDR2 SYDVKM. This CDR3 is 13 amino acids long. V lost 6 bases, J lost 3 bases, and 9 bases lay in between. Written as DNA, the CDR3 is TGTGCCAGCAGACGACAGGTCAATCAGCCCCAGCATTTT. Translated: CASRRQVNQPQHF.

In its sample, this clonotype was seen many times. This chain links TRBV3-1 with TRBJ1-1; D gene uncertain. The CDR3 is 14 residues long. Germline assignment: CDR1 LGHDT and CDR2 YNNKEL (reference sequence). The V and J ends lost 1 base and 2 bases respectively, with 8 bases between them. CDR3 sequence reads: CASSQGESNTEAFF. In DNA, the CDR3 is TGTGCCAGCAGCCAAGGGGAAAGTAACACTGAAGCTTTCTTT. The complete variable domain, with remaining parts taken from reference TRBV3-1 and TRBJ1-1, reads DTAVSQTPKYLVTQMGNDKSIKCEQNLGHDTMYWYKQDSKKFLKIMFSYNNKELIINETVPNRFSPKSPDKAHLNLHINSLELGDSAVYFCASSQGESNTEAFFGQGTRLTVV.

A few counts support this clonotype. With a much larger clone just one base away, this may be a read error. The rearrangement joins TRBV6-1 to TRBJ2-7, with 7 bases that match TRBD2. CDR1 is MNHNS, CDR2 SASEGT, per germline. The junction had 3 bases not matched to a gene; V was cut back by 5 bases and J by 2 bases. The CDR3 has 13 amino acids. DNA of the CDR3: TGTGCCAGCAGTCGGGACTACACCTACGAGCAGTACTTC. The encoded protein is CASSRDYTYEQYF.

V is TRBV7-3 and J is TRBJ1-2; tentatively, D is TRBD1 (6 bases). V was clipped by 2 bases and J by 6 bases, with 10 bases between them. Germline V gene data show CDR1 as SGHTA and CDR2 as FQGTGA. The CDR3 runs 13 residues. CDR3 bases: TGTGCCAGCAGCTTACAGGGGAAAAATGGCTACACCTTC. This codes for CASSLQGKNGYTF.